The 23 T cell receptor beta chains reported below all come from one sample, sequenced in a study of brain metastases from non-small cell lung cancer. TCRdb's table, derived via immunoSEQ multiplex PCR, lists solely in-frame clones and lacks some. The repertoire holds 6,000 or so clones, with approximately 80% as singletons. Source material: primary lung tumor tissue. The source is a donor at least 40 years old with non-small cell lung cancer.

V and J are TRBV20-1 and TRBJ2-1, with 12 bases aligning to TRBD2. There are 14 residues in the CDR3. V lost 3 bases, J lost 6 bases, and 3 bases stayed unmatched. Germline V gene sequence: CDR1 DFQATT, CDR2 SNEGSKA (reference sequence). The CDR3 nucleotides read TGCAGTGCTAGTGGACTAGCGGGGCTCAATGAGCAGTTCTTC. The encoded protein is CSASGLAGLNEQFF.

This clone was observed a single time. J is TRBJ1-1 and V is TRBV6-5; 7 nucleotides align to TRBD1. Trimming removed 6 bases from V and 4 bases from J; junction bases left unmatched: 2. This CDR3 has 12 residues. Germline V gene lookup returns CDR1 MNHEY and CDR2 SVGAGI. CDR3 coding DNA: TGTGCCAGCAGACAGGGGAGCACTGAAGCTTTCTTT. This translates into CASRQGSTEAFF.

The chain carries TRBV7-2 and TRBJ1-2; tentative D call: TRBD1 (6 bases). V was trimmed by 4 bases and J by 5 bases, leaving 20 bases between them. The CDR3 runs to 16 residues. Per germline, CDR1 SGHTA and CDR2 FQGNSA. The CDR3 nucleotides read TGTACCAGCAGCTCCCCGACAGGTTGGGCTAGGTATGGCTACACCTTC. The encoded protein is CTSSSPTGWARYGYTF. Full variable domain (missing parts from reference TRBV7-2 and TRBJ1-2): GAGVSQSPSNKVTEKGKDVELRCDPISGHTALYWYRQSLGQGLEFLIYFQGNSAPDKSGLPSDRFSAERTGGSVSTLTIQRTQQEDSAVYLCTSSSPTGWARYGYTFGSGTRLTVV.

The CDR3 spells CASRDLGGAYNEQFF. Here the CDR3 DNA reads TGTGCCAGCAGGGATCTCGGGGGCGCGTACAATGAGCAGTTCTTC. This rearrangement joins TRBV2 to TRBJ2-1; D assignment may be TRBD1 or TRBD2 (6 bases each). Germline CDR1 SNHLY, CDR2 FYNNEI. The CDR3 runs 15 residues. V was trimmed by 6 bases and J by 4 bases, leaving 16 bases between them.

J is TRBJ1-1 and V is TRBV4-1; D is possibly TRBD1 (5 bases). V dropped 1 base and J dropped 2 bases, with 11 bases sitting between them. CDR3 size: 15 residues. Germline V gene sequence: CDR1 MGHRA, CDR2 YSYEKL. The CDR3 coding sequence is TGCGCCAGCAGCCAAGTTCAGGGATACAACACTGAAGCTTTCTTT. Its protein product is CASSQVQGYNTEAFF.

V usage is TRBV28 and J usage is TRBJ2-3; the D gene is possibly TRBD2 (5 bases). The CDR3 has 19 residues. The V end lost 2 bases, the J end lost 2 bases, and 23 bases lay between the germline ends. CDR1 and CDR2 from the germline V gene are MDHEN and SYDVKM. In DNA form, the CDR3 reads TGTGCCAGCAGTTTACCCCCGACTCTGACGAGGGCAAACACAGATACGCAGTATTTT. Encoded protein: CASSLPPTLTRANTDTQYF. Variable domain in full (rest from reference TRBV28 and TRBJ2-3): DVKVTQSSRYLVKRTGEKVFLECVQDMDHENMFWYRQDPGLGLRLIYFSYDVKMKEKGDIPEGYSVSREKKERFSLILESASTNQTSMYLCASSLPPTLTRANTDTQYFGPGTRLTVL.

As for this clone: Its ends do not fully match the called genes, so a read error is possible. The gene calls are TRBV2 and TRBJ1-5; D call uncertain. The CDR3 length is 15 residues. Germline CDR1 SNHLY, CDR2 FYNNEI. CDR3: CASSEATLRDQPQHF. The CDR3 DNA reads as TGTGCCAGCAGTGAAGCTACCCTCCGGGATCAACCCCAGCATTTT.

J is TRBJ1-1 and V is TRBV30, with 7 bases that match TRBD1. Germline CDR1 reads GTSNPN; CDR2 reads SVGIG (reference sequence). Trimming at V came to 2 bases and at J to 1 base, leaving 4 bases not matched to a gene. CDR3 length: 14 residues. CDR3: CAWSFRGGNTEAFF. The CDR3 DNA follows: TGTGCCTGGAGTTTCAGGGGGGGGAACACTGAAGCTTTCTTT.

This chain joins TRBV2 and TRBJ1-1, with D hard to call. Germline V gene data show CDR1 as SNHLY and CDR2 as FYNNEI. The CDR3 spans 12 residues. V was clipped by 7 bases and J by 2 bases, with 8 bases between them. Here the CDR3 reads CASMLGNTEAFF. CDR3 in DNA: TGTGCCAGCATGCTCGGTAACACTGAAGCTTTCTTT.

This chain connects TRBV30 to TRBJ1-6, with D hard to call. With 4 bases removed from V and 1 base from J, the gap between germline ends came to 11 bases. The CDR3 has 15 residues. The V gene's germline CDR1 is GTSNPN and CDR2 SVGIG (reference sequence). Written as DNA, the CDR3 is TGTGCCTGGAAGGCACAAACGTCCTATAATTCACCCCTCCACTTT. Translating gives CAWKAQTSYNSPLHF.

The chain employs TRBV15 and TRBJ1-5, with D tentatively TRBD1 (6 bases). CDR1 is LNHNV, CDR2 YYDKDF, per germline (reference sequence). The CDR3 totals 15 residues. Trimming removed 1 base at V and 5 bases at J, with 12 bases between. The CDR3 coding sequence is TGTGCCACCAGCAGAGGGGTGGGGGGCTATCAGCCCCAGCATTTT. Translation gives CATSRGVGGYQPQHF.

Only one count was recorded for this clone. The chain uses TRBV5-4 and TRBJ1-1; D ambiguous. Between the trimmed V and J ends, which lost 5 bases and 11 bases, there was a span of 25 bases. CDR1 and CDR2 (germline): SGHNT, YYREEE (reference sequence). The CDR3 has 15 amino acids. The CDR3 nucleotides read TGTGCCAGCAGACCTTCCACGAGTCCTTTTAGTGGGGCTTTCTTT. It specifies CASRPSTSPFSGAFF. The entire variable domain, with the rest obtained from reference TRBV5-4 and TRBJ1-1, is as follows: ETGVTQSPTHLIKTRGQQVTLRCSSQSGHNTVSWYQQALGQGPQFIFQYYREEENGRGNFPPRFSGLQFPNYSSELNVNALELDDSALYLCASRPSTSPFSGAFFGQGTRLTVV.

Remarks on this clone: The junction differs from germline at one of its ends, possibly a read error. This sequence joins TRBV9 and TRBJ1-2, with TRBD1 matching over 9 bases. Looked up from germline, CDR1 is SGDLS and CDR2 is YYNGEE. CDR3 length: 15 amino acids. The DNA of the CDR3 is TGTGCCAGCAGCTCGGGGGGACAGGGAAACTATGACTACACCTTC. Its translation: CASSSGGQGNYDYTF. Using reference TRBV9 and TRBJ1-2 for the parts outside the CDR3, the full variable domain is DSGVTQTPKHLITATGQRVTLRCSPRSGDLSVYWYQQSLDQGLQFLIQYYNGEERAKGNILERFSAQQFPDLHSELNLSSLELGDSALYFCASSSGGQGNYDYTFGSGTRLTVV.

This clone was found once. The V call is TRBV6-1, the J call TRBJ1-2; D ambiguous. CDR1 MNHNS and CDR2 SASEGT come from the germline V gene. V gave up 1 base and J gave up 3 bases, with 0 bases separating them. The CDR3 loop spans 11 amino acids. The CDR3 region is CASSEDYGYTF. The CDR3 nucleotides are TGTGCCAGCAGTGAAGACTATGGCTACACCTTC.

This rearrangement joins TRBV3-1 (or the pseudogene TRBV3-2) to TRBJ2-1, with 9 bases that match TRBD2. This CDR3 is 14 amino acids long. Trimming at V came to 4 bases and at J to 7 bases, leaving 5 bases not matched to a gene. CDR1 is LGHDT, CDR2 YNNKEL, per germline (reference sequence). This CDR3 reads CASSRTSGWNEQFF. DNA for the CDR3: TGTGCCAGCAGCCGAACTAGCGGGTGGAATGAGCAGTTCTTC.

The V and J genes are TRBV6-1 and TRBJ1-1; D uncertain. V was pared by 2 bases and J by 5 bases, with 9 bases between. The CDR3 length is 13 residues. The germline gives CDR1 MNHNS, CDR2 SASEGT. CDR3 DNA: TGTGCCAGCAGTGAATCAGCGGTTACTGAAGCTTTCTTT. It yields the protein CASSESAVTEAFF.

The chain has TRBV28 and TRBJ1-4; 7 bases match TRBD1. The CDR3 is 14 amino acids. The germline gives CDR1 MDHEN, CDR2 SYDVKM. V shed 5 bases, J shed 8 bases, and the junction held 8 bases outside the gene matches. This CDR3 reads CASSVRDRVEKLFF. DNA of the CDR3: TGTGCCAGCAGTGTCCGGGACAGAGTCGAAAAACTGTTTTTT.

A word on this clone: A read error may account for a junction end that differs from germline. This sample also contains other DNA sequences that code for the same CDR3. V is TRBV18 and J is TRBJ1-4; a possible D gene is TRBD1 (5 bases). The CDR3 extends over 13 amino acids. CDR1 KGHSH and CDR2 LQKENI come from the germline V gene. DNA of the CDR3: TGTGCCAGCTCATCAGGGCGGCTTGAAAAACTATTTTTT. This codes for CASSSGRLEKLFF.

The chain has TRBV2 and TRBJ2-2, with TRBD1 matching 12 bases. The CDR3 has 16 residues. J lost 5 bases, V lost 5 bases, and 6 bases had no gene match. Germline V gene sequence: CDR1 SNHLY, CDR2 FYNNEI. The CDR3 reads CASSRPGQGATGELFF. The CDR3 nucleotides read TGTGCCAGCAGTCGACCGGGACAGGGGGCGACCGGGGAGCTGTTTTTT.

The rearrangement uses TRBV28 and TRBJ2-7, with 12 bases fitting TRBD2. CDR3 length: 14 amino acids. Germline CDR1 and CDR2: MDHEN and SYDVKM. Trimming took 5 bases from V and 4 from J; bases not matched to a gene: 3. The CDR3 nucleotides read TGTGCCAGCAGTCTAGCGGGGGGGTTGTACGAGCAGTACTTC. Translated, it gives CASSLAGGLYEQYF.

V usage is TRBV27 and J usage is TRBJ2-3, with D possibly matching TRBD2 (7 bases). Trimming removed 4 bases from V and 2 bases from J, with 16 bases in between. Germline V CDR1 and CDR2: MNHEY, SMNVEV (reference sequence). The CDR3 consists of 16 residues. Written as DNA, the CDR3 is TGTGCCAGCAGTTCCTCCAGACGGGGGGCCACAGATACGCAGTATTTT. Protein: CASSSSRRGATDTQYF.

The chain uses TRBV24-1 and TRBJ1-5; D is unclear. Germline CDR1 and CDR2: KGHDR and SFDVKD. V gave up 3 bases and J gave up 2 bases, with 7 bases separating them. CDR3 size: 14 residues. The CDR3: CATSDLRGNQPQHF. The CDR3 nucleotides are TGTGCCACCAGTGATCTCAGAGGCAATCAGCCCCAGCATTTT.

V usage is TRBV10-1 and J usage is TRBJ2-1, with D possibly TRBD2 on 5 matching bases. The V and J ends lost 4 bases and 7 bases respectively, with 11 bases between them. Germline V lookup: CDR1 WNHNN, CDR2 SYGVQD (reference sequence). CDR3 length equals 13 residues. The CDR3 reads CASSVGLENEQFF. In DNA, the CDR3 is TGCGCCAGCAGTGTCGGACTGGAGAATGAGCAGTTCTTC.